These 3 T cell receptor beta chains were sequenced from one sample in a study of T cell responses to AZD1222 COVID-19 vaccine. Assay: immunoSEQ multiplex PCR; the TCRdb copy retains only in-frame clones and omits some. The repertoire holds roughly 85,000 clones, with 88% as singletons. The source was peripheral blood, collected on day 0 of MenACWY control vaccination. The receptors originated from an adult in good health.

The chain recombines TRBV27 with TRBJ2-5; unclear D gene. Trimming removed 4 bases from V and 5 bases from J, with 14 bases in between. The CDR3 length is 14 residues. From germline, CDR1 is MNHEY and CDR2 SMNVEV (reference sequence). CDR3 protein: CASSSQLATETQYF. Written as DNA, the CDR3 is TGTGCCAGCAGTTCCCAATTAGCTACGGAGACCCAGTACTTC.

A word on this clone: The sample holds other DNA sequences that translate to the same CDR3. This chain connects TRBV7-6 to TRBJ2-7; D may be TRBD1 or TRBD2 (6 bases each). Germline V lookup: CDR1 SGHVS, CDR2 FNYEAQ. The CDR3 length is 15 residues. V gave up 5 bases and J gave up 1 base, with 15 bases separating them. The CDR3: CASSPSGGRSYEQYF. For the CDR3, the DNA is TGTGCCAGCAGCCCATCCGGGGGCCGTTCCTACGAGCAGTACTTC.

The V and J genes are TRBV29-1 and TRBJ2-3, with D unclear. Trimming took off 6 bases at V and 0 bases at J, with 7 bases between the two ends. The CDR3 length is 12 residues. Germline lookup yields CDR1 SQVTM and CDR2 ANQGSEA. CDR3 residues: CSVGGSTDTQYF. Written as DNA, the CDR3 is TGCAGCGTCGGCGGAAGCACAGATACGCAGTATTTT.